This is a list of T cell receptor beta chains from one sample in a study of T cells in Graves' hyperthyroidism and ophthalmopathy. TCRdb recomputed calls from the multiplex PCR reads with MiXCR, one row per CDR3 protein. The repertoire holds 300,000 to 400,000 distinct CDR3 sequences, more than 11% seen once, with 8% to 13% in the top ten. The source material was blood. The receptors shown here come from a woman aged 60 to 75 with Graves' hyperthyroidism. CDR3s include the opening cysteine and the closing phenylalanine or tryptophan. D genes are given only for firm matches. Clone size is stated in some rows and not others, as once, few, many or a class when expanded.

>many|TRBV6-1|TRBJ1-2|-
CASSLGRGFRYGYTF
TGTGCCAGCAGTCTGGGGAGGGGGTTCCGGTATGGCTACACCTTC
>few|TRBV28|TRBJ1-4|-
CASREGRNEKLFF
TGTGCCAGCAGAGAGGGAAGAAATGAAAAACTGTTTTTT
>many|TRBV2|TRBJ2-4|-
CASSEIGFKNIQYF
TGTGCCAGCAGTGAAATTGGTTTCAAAAACATTCAGTACTTC
>-|TRBV9|TRBJ2-3|-
CASSAGSPDTQYF
TGTGCCAGCAGCGCCGGCAGCCCAGATACGCAGTATTTT
>-|TRBV6-1|TRBJ2-7|-
CASSEAPGVEQYF
TGTGCCAGCAGTGAAGCTCCGGGGGTCGAGCAGTACTTC
>many|TRBV28|TRBJ2-7|-
CASSLAAGREQYF
TGTGCCAGCAGTTTGGCGGCAGGCCGCGAGCAGTACTTC
>-|TRBV2|TRBJ2-7|-
CAISEGQRPYEQYF
TGTGCCATCAGTGAGGGTCAGAGGCCCTACGAGCAGTACTTC
>many|TRBV20-1|TRBJ2-1|TRBD1
CSARAGNRGTGDEQFF
TGCAGTGCTAGAGCCGGAAACAGGGGCACGGGCGATGAGCAGTTCTTC
>-|TRBV20-1|TRBJ2-1|-
CSALGPYNEQFF
TGCAGTGCCTTGGGCCCTTACAATGAGCAGTTCTTC
>few|TRBV12-3/TRBV12-4|TRBJ2-2|-
CASRGSTHVGGELFF
TGTGCCAGCAGGGGGAGTACCCATGTGGGCGGGGAGCTGTTTTTT
>many|TRBV5-1|TRBJ1-2|-
CASSLFGQGLGYTF
TGCGCCAGCAGCTTGTTCGGGCAGGGGCTGGGCTACACCTTC
>many|TRBV20-1|TRBJ2-3|TRBD1
CSARPGQGRTDTQYF
TGCAGTGCTAGGCCGGGACAGGGGAGAACAGATACGCAGTATTTT
>-|TRBV9|TRBJ2-1|TRBD2
CASSWASGSQEQFF
TGTGCCAGCAGCTGGGCTAGCGGGAGTCAGGAGCAGTTCTTC
>few|TRBV19|TRBJ1-3|-
CASTDRYGNTIYF
TGTGCCAGTACCGACAGATACGGAAACACCATATATTTT
>many|TRBV2|TRBJ1-1|TRBD1
CASSEAPDRGQKAFF
TGTGCCAGCAGTGAAGCGCCCGACAGGGGCCAGAAAGCTTTCTTT
>-|TRBV9|TRBJ2-7|TRBD2
CASSTPGTSEQYF
TGTGCCAGCAGCACACCTGGGACTAGCGAGCAGTACTTC
>many|TRBV10-2|TRBJ2-7|TRBD2
CASRTSGSIHEQYF
TGCGCCAGCCGAACTAGCGGGAGTATCCACGAGCAGTACTTC
>many|TRBV18|TRBJ2-3|-
CASSPQRGTDTQYF
TGTGCCAGCTCACCTCAGCGGGGCACAGATACGCAGTATTTT
>few|TRBV3-1|TRBJ2-1|TRBD1
CASSQGDRMHEQFF
TGTGCCAGCAGCCAAGGGGACAGGATGCATGAGCAGTTCTTC
>many|TRBV27|TRBJ1-2|-
CASSSPGEGYTF
TGTGCCAGCAGTTCGCCAGGGGAAGGCTACACCTTC
>few|TRBV19|TRBJ2-7|TRBD2
CASSDPGSGRTGTSASSYEQYF
TGTGCCAGTAGCGACCCAGGGTCCGGGAGGACGGGGACTAGCGCCAGCTCCTACGAGCAGTACTTC
>many|TRBV27|TRBJ2-3|TRBD2
CASSSGTRPTDTQYF
TGTGCCAGCAGCTCCGGGACTAGACCCACAGATACGCAGTATTTT
>many|TRBV2|TRBJ2-5|TRBD1
CASSGTGTPETQYF
TGTGCCAGCAGTGGGACAGGGACCCCAGAGACCCAGTACTTC
>many|TRBV12-3/TRBV12-4|TRBJ2-5|-
CASSVYQETQYF
TGTGCCAGCAGCGTTTACCAAGAGACCCAGTACTTC
>many|TRBV11-2|TRBJ2-7|-
CASSLANEQYF
TGTGCCAGCAGCTTAGCTAACGAGCAGTACTTC
>-|TRBV5-1|TRBJ2-3|TRBD2
CASSQTPLAGGDTQYF
TGCGCCAGCAGCCAAACTCCTCTAGCGGGAGGGGATACGCAGTATTTT
>many|TRBV18|TRBJ2-7|TRBD2
CASSPPRASGSSYEQYF
TGTGCCAGCTCACCCCCCCGAGCTAGCGGGAGCTCCTACGAGCAGTACTTC
>many|TRBV9|TRBJ1-1|-
CASSDGTQPPYNTEAFF
TGTGCCAGCAGCGACGGGACACAACCGCCTTATAACACTGAAGCTTTCTTT
>once|TRBV2|TRBJ1-2|-
CASTLRDGYTF
TGTGCCAGCACCCTCCGGGATGGCTACACCTTC
>few|TRBV7-9|TRBJ2-3|TRBD2
CASSAAGTSGDTQYF
TGTGCCAGCAGCGCCGCCGGGACTAGCGGAGATACGCAGTATTTT
>many|TRBV12-3/TRBV12-4|TRBJ2-7|-
CASRDGNYEQYF
TGTGCCAGCAGAGACGGGAACTACGAGCAGTACTTC
>many|TRBV24-1|TRBJ1-1|TRBD1
CATQGQGLETEAFF
TGTGCCACCCAAGGACAGGGATTGGAAACTGAAGCTTTCTTT
>few|TRBV19|TRBJ1-5|TRBD1
CATGTGERHQPQHF
TGTGCCACCGGGACAGGGGAGAGGCATCAGCCCCAGCATTTT
>-|TRBV5-1|TRBJ2-1|TRBD1
CASSLQGATYNEQFF
TGCGCCAGCAGCTTGCAGGGGGCGACCTACAATGAGCAGTTCTTC
>-|TRBV10-3|TRBJ2-3|-
CAINERANTDTQYF
TGTGCCATCAATGAAAGGGCCAACACAGATACGCAGTATTTT
>many|TRBV6-1|TRBJ1-1|-
CASQFRVDSTEAFF
TGTGCCAGTCAATTCAGGGTGGATAGCACTGAAGCTTTCTTT
>few|TRBV27|TRBJ1-1|-
CASSLSWGPTENTEAFF
TGTGCCAGCAGTTTATCGTGGGGCCCGACAGAGAACACTGAAGCTTTCTTT
>few|TRBV7-3|TRBJ2-1|TRBD2
CASSLRGGLAGGNEQFF
TGTGCCAGCAGCTTACGGGGGGGCCTAGCGGGAGGGAATGAGCAGTTCTTC
>many|TRBV30|TRBJ1-6|-
CACRQGDNSPLHF
TGTGCCTGTCGACAAGGCGACAATTCACCCCTCCACTTT
>many|TRBV20-1|TRBJ2-1|TRBD2
CSARRMAGAWEQFF
TGCAGTGCTAGAAGGATGGCGGGAGCTTGGGAGCAGTTCTTC
>-|TRBV5-1|TRBJ2-1|-
CASSSAQEASEQFF
TGCGCCAGCAGCTCCGCACAGGAGGCGAGTGAGCAGTTCTTC
>-|TRBV11-2|TRBJ1-1|-
CASSLGFRGQKNTEAFF
TGTGCCAGCAGCTTAGGGTTTCGGGGGCAGAAGAACACTGAAGCTTTCTTT
>few|TRBV29-1|TRBJ1-2|-
CRGGHGYTF
TGCAGGGGGGGGCACGGCTACACCTTC
>few|TRBV20-1|TRBJ1-5|TRBD1
CSATDRAPDQPQHF
TGCAGTGCTACCGACAGGGCCCCCGATCAGCCCCAGCATTTT
>few|TRBV29-1|TRBJ2-1|-
CSVEFSYREQFF
TGCAGCGTTGAGTTCTCCTACAGAGAGCAGTTCTTC
>-|TRBV6-5|TRBJ2-1|-
CASSYSPATGRNEQFF
TGTGCCAGCAGTTACTCGCCCGCTACAGGGAGGAATGAGCAGTTCTTC
>-|TRBV29-1|TRBJ2-2|-
CSVEEGIDTGELFF
TGCAGCGTTGAAGAGGGGATTGACACCGGGGAGCTGTTTTTT
>-|TRBV4-1|TRBJ2-7|-
CASSQAGTVTYEQYF
TGCGCCAGCAGCCAGGCCGGGACGGTCACCTACGAGCAGTACTTC
>few|TRBV27|TRBJ2-2|-
CASSPLTANTGELFF
TGTGCCAGCAGCCCGCTGACAGCGAACACCGGGGAGCTGTTTTTT
>-|TRBV29-1|TRBJ2-3|-
CSVAMGSTQYF
TGCAGCGTTGCTATGGGCAGTACGCAGTATTTT
>many|TRBV5-1|TRBJ1-1|-
CASGTGSLDVNTEAFF
TGCGCCAGCGGGACGGGGAGCTTGGATGTGAACACTGAAGCTTTCTTT
>many|TRBV12-3/TRBV12-4|TRBJ2-1|TRBD2
CASSGSGGSSYNEQFF
TGTGCCAGCAGCGGGAGCGGGGGAAGCTCCTACAATGAGCAGTTCTTC
>-|TRBV20-1|TRBJ2-5|TRBD2
CSAITSGIETQYF
TGCAGTGCTATCACTAGCGGAATAGAGACCCAGTACTTC